The 5 T cell receptor beta chains in this list originate from one sample, sequenced in a study of blood T cells in healthy people across ages. With a J-beta primer mix and a sample-barcoded 5' primer, a second PCR ran about 7 to 12 cycles. TCRdb redid the calling of the 5' RACE reads with MiXCR, one entry per CDR3 protein. This sample has about 620,000 distinct CDR3 sequences, with under 65% found just once. Sample: blood. The receptors shown here come from a woman aged 80 or older in good health.

About this clonotype: One end of the junction varies from germline; a read error may be responsible. This chain connects TRBV24-1 to TRBJ2-5, with D hard to call. The germline V gene has CDR1 KGHDR and CDR2 SFDVKD. The CDR3 runs 12 residues. The CDR3 DNA is TGTGCCGCCAGTCAGTCCCCAGAGACCCAGTACTTC. It specifies CAASQSPETQYF.

The rearrangement joins TRBV5-1 to TRBJ2-2; no clear D gene. The CDR3 is made up of 13 amino acids. Germline values: CDR1 SGHRS, CDR2 YFSETQ. V was pared by 1 base and J by 3 bases, with 4 bases between. The CDR3 protein is CASSLTYTGELFF. The CDR3 region has the DNA TGCGCCAGCAGCTTGACCTACACCGGGGAGCTGTTTTTT.

CDR3 sequence: CASSYGLLGADTQYF. CDR3 bases: TGCGCCAGCAGCTACGGGCTCCTCGGCGCAGATACGCAGTATTTT. The chain joins TRBV5-1 to TRBJ2-3; D not certain. Germline CDR1 is SGHRS and CDR2 is YFSETQ. This CDR3 spans 15 amino acids. V was pared by 3 bases and J by 4 bases, with 15 bases between.

The rearrangement joins TRBV3-1 to TRBJ2-1, with unresolved D. The germline CDR1 and CDR2 sequences are LGHDT and YNNKEL (reference sequence). The length of the CDR3 is 13 residues. Deletions cut 1 base from V and 3 bases from J, with 4 bases between. The CDR3 loop is CASSQADYNEQFF. As DNA, the CDR3 is TGTGCCAGCAGCCAAGCGGACTACAATGAGCAGTTCTTC.

This chain joins TRBV28 and TRBJ2-5; D ambiguous. The ends were cut back, 5 bases at V and 11 bases at J, with 18 bases in the middle. This CDR3 is 13 amino acids long. In germline, CDR1 is MDHEN, CDR2 SYDVKM. The chain's CDR3 is CASSLVPRHEQYF. The CDR3 DNA reads TGTGCCAGCAGTCTAGTCCCCCGGCATGAGCAGTACTTC.